This T cell receptor beta chain was profiled in a study of CD4 T cells in relation to SARS-CoV-2 and coronaviruses. About the study: ViraFEST: roughly ten-day antigen culture of PBMCs, then TCR beta CDR3 sequencing.

Unexposed donor CD4+ T cells date from 2011-2018, before the COVID-19 pandemic. CD4+ T cells were isolated from the cells after 10 days of culture. Testing used SARS-CoV-2 S/N and four cold-coronavirus spikes on unexposed-donor CD4+ T cells, cells permitting. Per the germline V gene, CDR1 is SQVTM and CDR2 is ANQGSEA. The CDR3 is 14 amino acids. With V trimmed by 1 base and J by 4 bases, 3 bases remained unmatched. Profiling relied on immunoSEQ multiplex PCR, and the TCRdb table lists in-frame clones only, not all of them. The table lists some 30,000 clones, about 76% of them singletons. As concerns this clone: Its antigen is not known.

This chain joins TRBV29-1 and TRBJ2-1; TRBD2 matches 8 bases. Specimen: CD4+ T cells from PBMCs, cultured in vitro. The receptor was isolated from a human donor in good health. CDR3 nucleotides: TGCAGCGTTGAAGTTCCGGGGGGGTACAATGAGCAGTTCTTC. Amino acid sequence: CSVEVPGGYNEQFF.